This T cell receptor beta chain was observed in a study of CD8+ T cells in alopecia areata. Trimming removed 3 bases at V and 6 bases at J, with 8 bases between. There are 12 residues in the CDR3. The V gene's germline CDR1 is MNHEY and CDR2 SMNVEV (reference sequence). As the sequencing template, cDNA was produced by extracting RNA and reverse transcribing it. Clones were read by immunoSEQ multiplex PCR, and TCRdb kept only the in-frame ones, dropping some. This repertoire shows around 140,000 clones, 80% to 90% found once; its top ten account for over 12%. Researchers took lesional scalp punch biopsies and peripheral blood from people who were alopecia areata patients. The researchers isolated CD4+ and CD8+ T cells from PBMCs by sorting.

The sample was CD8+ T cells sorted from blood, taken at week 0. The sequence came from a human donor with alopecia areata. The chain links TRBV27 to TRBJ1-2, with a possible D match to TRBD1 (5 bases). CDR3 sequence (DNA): TGTGCCAGCAGTTTCGGGGGGGATGGCTACACCTTC. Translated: CASSFGGDGYTF.